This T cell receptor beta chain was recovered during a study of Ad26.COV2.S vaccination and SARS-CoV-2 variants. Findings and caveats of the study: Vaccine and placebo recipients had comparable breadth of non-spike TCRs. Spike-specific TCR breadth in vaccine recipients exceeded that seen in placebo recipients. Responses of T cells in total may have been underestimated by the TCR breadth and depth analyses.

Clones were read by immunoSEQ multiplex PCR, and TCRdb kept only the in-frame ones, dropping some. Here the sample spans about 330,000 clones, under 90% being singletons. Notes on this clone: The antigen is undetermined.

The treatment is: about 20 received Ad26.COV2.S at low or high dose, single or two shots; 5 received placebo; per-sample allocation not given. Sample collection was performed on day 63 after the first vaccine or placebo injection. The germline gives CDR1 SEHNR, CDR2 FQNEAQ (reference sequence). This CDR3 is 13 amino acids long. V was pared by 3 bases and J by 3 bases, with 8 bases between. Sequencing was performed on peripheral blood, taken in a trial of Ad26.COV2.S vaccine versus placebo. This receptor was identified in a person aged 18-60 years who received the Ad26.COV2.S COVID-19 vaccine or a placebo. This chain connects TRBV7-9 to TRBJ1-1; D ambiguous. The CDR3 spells CASSFGEHTEAFF. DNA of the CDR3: TGTGCCAGCAGCTTCGGGGAGCACACTGAAGCTTTCTTT.